This T cell receptor (beta chain) was identified during a study of blood T cells in healthy people across ages. Sample-barcoded 5' priming and a J-beta primer mix drove a second PCR of 7 to 11 cycles. From the 5' RACE reads, TCRdb called clonotypes with MiXCR, one entry per CDR3 protein. The sample includes about 570,000 distinct CDR3 sequences, 27% of them seen just once. The specimen sequenced was blood. This clonotype was sampled from a woman between 70 and 85 years old in good health.

The CDR3 reads CSAPGEIEAFF. Here the CDR3 DNA reads TGCAGTGCCCCTGGGGAGATTGAAGCTTTCTTT. The gene calls are TRBV20-1 and TRBJ1-1, with D hard to call. Trimming shortened V by 6 bases and J by 7 bases, and 12 bases separated the two germline ends. This CDR3 is 11 amino acids long. The germline V gene has CDR1 DFQATT and CDR2 SNEGSKA (reference sequence).